This TCR beta chain comes out of a study of metastatic and nonmetastatic thyroid tumors (dated by TCRdb to about 2020). Regarding the study in general: Repertoires were compared across peripheral blood and tumor or nodule tissue samples from malignant and benign thyroid patients.

CDR1 and CDR2, per the germline V gene, are MRHNA and SNTAGT. V was cut back by 8 bases and J by 5 bases, leaving a gap of 21 bases between them. Counted from cysteine to phenylalanine, this CDR3 has 15 amino acids. CDR3 DNA only is kept here, 45 bases in frame from base 1. No treatment had been received by any patient before thyroid surgery. Using T-cell receptor beta sequencing, the researchers looked back retrospectively at clinical samples from patients, gathered between the early 2010s and the late 2010s. Concerning this clone itself: Which antigen it targets is not known. Per-base quality was not reported, and no clone a single base away is much larger than it.

Libraries were built with PCR. Sequencing was carried out with an Illumina HiSeq 4000. High-throughput sequencing was used to profile the TCR beta-chain CDR3 region of every patient. Per the authors' processing: Drawing on CDR3 differences between clinicopathological groups, the researchers built a classifier meant to tell apart patients with distant-metastatic papillary thyroid cancer. To measure repertoire diversity the researchers used the Shannon index, while the Morisita-Horn index served to gauge how similar the tumor and blood repertoires were. TCRdb took the public reads, trimmed them with fastp at Q25, ran MiXCR for clone calling and kept in-frame beta chains. Here the V and J calls rest on TCRdb's processing, not on the authors' analysis. In this sample the table shows approximately 16,000 clones, roughly 32% of which occur a single time. 8% to 11% of the sample is in the top ten clones.

Paper-wide results and their limitations: In both blood and tumor samples, malignant tumors were reported to have significantly higher TCR beta diversity than benign nodules.

What was sequenced was blood. The TCR was taken from a female donor with papillary thyroid cancer or a benign thyroid nodule (not recorded which). Some clones in this sample may be carry-over from other donors' samples. The chain uses TRBV6-4 and TRBJ1-2, with no reliable assignment of the D segment. This receptor carries the CDR3 CASGATLGDDYGYTF. Here is the DNA: TGTGCCAGCGGAGCAACGTTGGGAGACGATTATGGCTACACCTTC.